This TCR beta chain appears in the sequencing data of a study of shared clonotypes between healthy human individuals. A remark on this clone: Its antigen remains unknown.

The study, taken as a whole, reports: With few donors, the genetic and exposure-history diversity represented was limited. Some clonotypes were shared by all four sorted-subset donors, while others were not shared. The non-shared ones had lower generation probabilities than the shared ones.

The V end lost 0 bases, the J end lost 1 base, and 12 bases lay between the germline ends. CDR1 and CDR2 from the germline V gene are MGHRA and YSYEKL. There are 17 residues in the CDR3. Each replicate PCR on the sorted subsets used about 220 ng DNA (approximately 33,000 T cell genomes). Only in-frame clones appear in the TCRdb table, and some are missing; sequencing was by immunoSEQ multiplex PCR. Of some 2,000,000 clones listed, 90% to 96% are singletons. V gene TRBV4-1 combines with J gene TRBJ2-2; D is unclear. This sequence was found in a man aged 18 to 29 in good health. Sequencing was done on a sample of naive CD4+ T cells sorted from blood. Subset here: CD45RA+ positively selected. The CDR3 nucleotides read TGCGCCAGCAGCCAAGATCCGGCAGGCCAGAACACCGGGGAGCTGTTTTTT. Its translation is CASSQDPAGQNTGELFF.